One sample yielded the 22 T cell receptor beta chains listed below, sequenced in a study of graft-versus-host responses after intestinal transplantation. These receptors lack a known antigen. The table came from immunoSEQ multiplex PCR; TCRdb's copy has only in-frame clones and leaves some out. The sample records about 70,000 clones, nearly 85% being singletons. Sample: unstimulated CD4+ T cells sorted from spleen or lymph node cells, taken before transplant. The receptors here all came from a human donor who was the organ donor for an intestinal transplant.

V gene TRBV27 combines with J gene TRBJ2-1; no firm D call. The CDR3 consists of 15 residues. The germline V gene encodes CDR1 MNHEY and CDR2 SMNVEV (reference sequence). V shed 3 bases and J shed 5 bases, with 14 bases lying between them. The CDR3 here is CASSLLPIEDNEQFF. CDR3 nucleotide sequence: TGTGCCAGCAGTTTGCTCCCAATTGAGGACAATGAGCAGTTCTTC.

The V call is TRBV7-8, the J call TRBJ2-5; 7 nucleotides line up with TRBD1. CDR3 length: 13 amino acids. Germline CDR1 reads SGHVS; CDR2 reads FQNEAQ. V was clipped by 5 bases and J by 5 bases; unmatched bases: 5. The CDR3 sequence is CASSETGMETQYF. DNA for the CDR3: TGTGCCAGCAGCGAGACAGGGATGGAGACCCAGTACTTC.

The V call is TRBV7-2, the J call TRBJ1-6, with a weak D call TRBD1 (5 bases). Trimming removed 1 base from V and 0 bases from J, with 13 bases in between. CDR1 is SGHTA and CDR2 is FQGNSA in the germline V gene. The CDR3 length is 18 residues. The CDR3 nucleotides are TGTGCCAGCAGCTTAGAAGCAGGGTTTAGCTCCTATAATTCACCCCTCCACTTT. Protein sequence: CASSLEAGFSSYNSPLHF.

The chain combines TRBV2 with TRBJ2-1, with 7 bases that match TRBD1. The CDR3 length is 14 residues. In germline, CDR1 is SNHLY, CDR2 FYNNEI. The V segment lost 4 bases and the J segment 9 bases; nucleotides outside the gene matches: 9. The CDR3 DNA reads as TGTGCCAGCAGTGGTGACAGGGTCGGCACTGAGCAGTTCTTC. This translates into CASSGDRVGTEQFF. The variable domain in full, completed from reference TRBV2 and TRBJ2-1, reads EPEVTQTPSHQVTQMGQEVILRCVPISNHLYFYWYRQILGQKVEFLVSFYNNEISEKSEIFDDQFSVERPDGSNFTLKIRSTKLEDSAMYFCASSGDRVGTEQFFGPGTRLTVL.

This chain connects TRBV2 to TRBJ1-2, with D possibly being TRBD1 (5 bases). Germline CDR1 SNHLY, CDR2 FYNNEI. Trimming removed 2 bases from V and 4 bases from J, with 14 bases in between. The CDR3 covers 15 residues. This chain's CDR3 is CASSEFSGMSYGYTF. The CDR3 nucleotides are TGTGCCAGCAGTGAATTTTCAGGGATGAGCTATGGCTACACCTTC.

This chain links TRBV6-5 with TRBJ1-3; D may be TRBD1 (6 bases). This CDR3 comprises 15 residues. Germline values: CDR1 MNHEY, CDR2 SVGAGI. V was trimmed by 5 bases and J by 10 bases, leaving 21 bases between them. Written as DNA, the CDR3 is TGTGCCAGCAGTCAAACCCTCACAGGGACTACGACCATATATTTT. This codes for CASSQTLTGTTTIYF.

This chain connects TRBV2 to TRBJ2-1; TRBD2 matches 10 bases. The germline CDR1 and CDR2 sequences are SNHLY and FYNNEI. J was trimmed by 13 bases and V by 7 bases; bases with no gene match: 13. This CDR3 contains 14 residues. The CDR3 DNA reads TGTGCCAGCAACCCCGGGACTAGCGCCCACCCCCAGTTCTTC. The encoded protein is CASNPGTSAHPQFF.

The chain combines TRBV7-8 with TRBJ1-6; tentative D call: TRBD1 (6 bases). The CDR3 is 15 residues long. CDR1 SGHVS and CDR2 FQNEAQ come from the germline V gene. Trimming left V 0 bases short and J 6 bases short, with 9 bases between. The CDR3 DNA reads TGTGCCAGCAGCTTAGCACAGGGACCTAATTCACCCCTCCACTTT. Its translation is CASSLAQGPNSPLHF.

This sequence joins TRBV27 and TRBJ2-2, with TRBD1 matching over 7 bases. Unmatched junction bases numbered 7, after V lost 9 bases and J lost 3 bases. Per germline, CDR1 MNHEY and CDR2 SMNVEV (reference sequence). The CDR3 covers 14 residues. The CDR3 coding sequence is TGTGCCAGTGCAGACAGGGTGGACACCGGGGAGCTGTTTTTT. Its protein product is CASADRVDTGELFF.

This clone was seen a few times. The gene calls are TRBV7-3 and TRBJ2-3; possible D gene TRBD2, 5 bases. Per germline, CDR1 SGHTA and CDR2 FQGTGA. Trimming shortened V by 5 bases and J by 0 bases, and 15 bases separated the two germline ends. CDR3 length equals 16 residues. The CDR3 sequence is CASSPGIRASTDTQYF. The CDR3 DNA reads as TGTGCCAGCAGCCCCGGGATAAGAGCTAGCACAGATACGCAGTATTTT.

The chain uses TRBV29-1 and TRBJ2-2; D is possibly TRBD1 (6 bases). CDR3 length equals 16 residues. Germline assignment: CDR1 SQVTM and CDR2 ANQGSEA. V shed 6 bases and J shed 2 bases, with 19 bases lying between them. Written as DNA, the CDR3 is TGCAGCGTCGCAACGCCCCAGGGGCGCAACACCGGGGAGCTGTTTTTT. Its translation is CSVATPQGRNTGELFF.

CDR3 residues: CASSEGGGGYGYTF. The CDR3, as DNA: TGTGCCAGCAGTGAAGGGGGAGGGGGCTATGGCTACACCTTC. The chain couples TRBV6-1 to TRBJ1-2; TRBD1 is a possible D gene (6 bases). Trimming pared 1 base from V and 4 bases from J, leaving 10 bases between. The CDR3 consists of 14 residues. From germline, CDR1 is MNHNS and CDR2 SASEGT.

The V call is TRBV5-1, the J call TRBJ1-1; possibly TRBD1 for D (5 bases). Trimming removed 3 bases from V and 4 bases from J, with 16 bases in between. This CDR3 contains 15 residues. Germline V gene sequence: CDR1 SGHRS, CDR2 YFSETQ. CDR3 DNA sequence: TGCGCCAGCAGCTCCCGAGGACAACAGAGCACTGAAGCTTTCTTT. Translation: CASSSRGQQSTEAFF.

The chain links TRBV11-2 to TRBJ2-2, with 8 bases lining up with TRBD2. J gave up 5 bases and V 1 base, and 3 bases lay outside the gene matches. CDR1 SGHAT and CDR2 FQNNGV come from the germline V gene. The CDR3 contains 15 residues. The CDR3 reads CASSLAAGGTGELFF. For the CDR3, the DNA is TGTGCCAGCAGCTTAGCGGCGGGGGGTACCGGGGAGCTGTTTTTT.

V gene TRBV9 combines with J gene TRBJ1-1; D might be TRBD1 (5 bases). CDR1 is SGDLS, CDR2 YYNGEE, per germline. The CDR3 is made up of 17 amino acids. V was cut by 0 bases and J by 3 bases, with 18 bases left in between. CDR3 protein: CASSVAPQDARDTEAFF. In DNA, the CDR3 is TGTGCCAGCAGCGTAGCCCCACAGGACGCACGTGACACTGAAGCTTTCTTT.

The genes are TRBV2 and TRBJ1-2, with D possibly matching TRBD1 (6 bases). The CDR3 contains 13 residues. Germline V gene sequence: CDR1 SNHLY, CDR2 FYNNEI. The germline V and J ends were trimmed by 4 bases and 5 bases, with 11 bases remaining between them. The CDR3 reads CASSVRGDYGYTF. In DNA, the CDR3 is TGTGCCAGCAGTGTCAGGGGCGATTATGGCTACACCTTC.

This chain links TRBV10-3 with TRBJ1-4; D not resolved. CDR1 and CDR2 from the germline V gene are ENHRY and SYGVKD. V was pared by 0 bases and J by 8 bases, with 7 bases between. There are 13 residues in the CDR3. CDR3 amino acids: CAISESGREKLFF. The CDR3 nucleotides are TGTGCCATCAGTGAGTCTGGGAGGGAAAAACTGTTTTTT.

The rearrangement joins TRBV5-1 to TRBJ2-5; the D gene is possibly TRBD1 (5 bases). The length of the CDR3 is 13 residues. Looked up from germline, CDR1 is SGHRS and CDR2 is YFSETQ. V lost 4 bases, J lost 0 bases, and 7 bases lay in between. The CDR3 loop is CASSGANQETQYF. The CDR3 region has the DNA TGCGCCAGCAGCGGGGCTAACCAAGAGACCCAGTACTTC.

This chain connects TRBV11-2 to TRBJ2-5; TRBD2 matches at 8 bases. Germline CDR1 is SGHAT and CDR2 is FQNNGV. The CDR3 is 15 amino acids. V lost 4 bases to trimming and J lost 5 bases; unmatched junction nucleotides: 9. The CDR3 region is CASSSSRGGPETQYF. Here the CDR3 DNA reads TGTGCCAGCAGCTCCTCCCGCGGGGGGCCGGAGACCCAGTACTTC.

The chain employs TRBV5-6 and TRBJ2-7; D might be TRBD2 (6 bases). There are 13 residues in the CDR3. With 6 bases removed from V and 3 bases from J, the gap between germline ends came to 13 bases. Germline V gives CDR1 SGHDT, CDR2 YYEEEE. The CDR3 DNA is TGTGCCAGCACTACAGGCGGGGACTACGAGCAGTACGTC. Encoded protein: CASTTGGDYEQYV.

In this sample, this clone turned up a few times. The rearrangement links TRBV27 to TRBJ2-1; TRBD1 agrees at 7 bases. The V gene end was trimmed by 5 bases and the J gene end by 0 bases; junction bases not matched to a gene: 1. Germline values: CDR1 MNHEY, CDR2 SMNVEV (reference sequence). The length of the CDR3 is 14 residues. The CDR3: CASSGDSSYNEQFF. CDR3 in DNA: TGTGCCAGCAGTGGGGACAGCTCCTACAATGAGCAGTTCTTC.

CDR3 bases: TGTGCCAGCAGTCTGTTAACAGGGGGCGGCCAGCCCCAGCATTTT. Its translation: CASSLLTGGGQPQHF. J is TRBJ1-5 and V is TRBV28; 9 bases fit TRBD1. Germline CDR1 and CDR2: MDHEN and SYDVKM. This CDR3 has 15 amino acids. V gave up 5 bases and J gave up 7 bases; unmatched junction bases: 9.